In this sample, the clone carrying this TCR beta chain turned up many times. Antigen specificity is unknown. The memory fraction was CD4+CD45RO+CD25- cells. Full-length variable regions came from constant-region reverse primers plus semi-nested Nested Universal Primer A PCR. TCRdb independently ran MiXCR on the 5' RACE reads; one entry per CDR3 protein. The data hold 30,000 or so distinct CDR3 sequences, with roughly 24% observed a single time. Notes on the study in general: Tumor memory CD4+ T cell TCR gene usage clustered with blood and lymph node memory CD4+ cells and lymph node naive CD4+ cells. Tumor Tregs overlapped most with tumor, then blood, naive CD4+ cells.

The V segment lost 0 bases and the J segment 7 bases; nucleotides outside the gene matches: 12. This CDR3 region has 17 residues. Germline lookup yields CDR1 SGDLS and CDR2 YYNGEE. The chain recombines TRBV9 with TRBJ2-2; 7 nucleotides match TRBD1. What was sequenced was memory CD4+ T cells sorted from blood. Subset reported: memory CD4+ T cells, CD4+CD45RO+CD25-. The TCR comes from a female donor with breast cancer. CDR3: CASSVEGARNGGGELFF. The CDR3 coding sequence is TGTGCCAGCAGCGTAGAGGGGGCTCGGAACGGCGGCGGGGAGCTGTTTTTT.